A selection of T cell receptor beta chains follows, all from one sample in a study of blood T cell repertoires in COVID-19. Sequenced by immunoSEQ multiplex PCR; TCRdb stores in-frame clones only, minus some. This table has some 450,000 clones, approximately 89% appearing once. Sample: peripheral blood. Source of these receptors: a woman aged 45-59 years with COVID-19, enrolled during active disease. Each CDR3 is given without its conserved first and last residue. D genes are given only for firm matches.

TRBV5-1,-,ASSMSGSPLH
TRBV30,TRBD1,AWSRNPRDRVVGSPLH
TRBV18,-,ARQIEEQETQY
TRBV7-3,TRBD1,ASSQGDANTEAF
TRBV6-6,-,ASSQLGQVQDTQY
TRBV28,-,ASCGGAYNYGYT
TRBV18,TRBD1,ASSPGQGEVGYT
TRBV14,-,ASSQEGRYTEAF
TRBV19,-,ARGSRRERKQPQH
TRBV7-2,TRBD1,ASSSRQGGYGYT
TRBV11-1,TRBD1,ASSSWTGRNTEAF
TRBV3-1/TRBV3-2,TRBD2,ASSPLRSGGEQF
TRBV6-1,TRBD1,ASSGIKQGPPTTEAF
TRBV29-1,-,SVEGAGRNYGYT
TRBV19,TRBD1,ATVLTGGRSAF
TRBV29-1,TRBD1,SVGTDPNYGYT
TRBV7-2,TRBD1,ASSSHGTGFGEQY
TRBV6-6,-,ASSPSAGDGYT
TRBV19,TRBD2,ASTAAGDSTDTQY
TRBV24-1,TRBD1,ATSDLTGQGYNEQF
TRBV11-2,-,ASSSNRASGYGYT
TRBV10-2,TRBD1,ASSDLPGQSTDTQY
TRBV4-1,-,ASSLLWGDTLGNSPLH
TRBV5-1,TRBD1,ASSLRSGQGDEQY
TRBV9,TRBD1,ASSSQGGPGNTIY
TRBV2,-,ASSEEQASNQPQH
TRBV5-4,TRBD2,ASSLRGAYNEQF
TRBV5-1,-,ASSFLSEPSTDTQY
TRBV5-5,TRBD1,ASSFVGAGGKNYGYT